The clone carrying this T cell receptor (beta chain) was observed once. This record belongs to a study of blood T cell repertoires in COVID-19. Study as a whole: PBMCs, B-cell-depleted T cells, or T cells provided the cDNA or gDNA that made up the material.

Per the germline V gene, CDR1 is KGHDR and CDR2 is SFDVKD. CDR3 length equals 13 residues. J lost 3 bases, V lost 7 bases, and 3 bases had no gene match. Authors' data handling: Reference gene primer amplification gave estimated nucleated cell counts. TCRdb's table, derived via immunoSEQ multiplex PCR, lists solely in-frame clones and lacks some. V, J and clone size reflect that table, while D and trimming were determined from the DNA. The sample has roughly 53,000 clones, approximately 80% seen once. The gene calls are TRBV24-1 and TRBJ2-5; 8 bases map to TRBD1. Sequenced: peripheral blood. The TCR sequence derives from a man between 70 and 80 years old with active or convalescent COVID-19. Here the CDR3 reads CATRPTGEETQYF. CDR3 nucleotides: TGTGCCACCAGGCCGACAGGGGAAGAGACCCAGTACTTC.